A single sample gave rise to the 29 T cell receptor beta chains below, sequenced in a study of metastatic and nonmetastatic thyroid tumors. From the PCR reads, TCRdb re-called clones with MiXCR. The table has 85,000 to 100,000 clones, more than 9.5% seen once. Patients had received no treatment of any kind before thyroid surgery. Sequenced material: blood. The receptors were gathered from a female donor with papillary thyroid cancer or a benign thyroid nodule (not recorded which). Some clones in this sample may be carry-over from other donors' samples.

In its sample, this clone was seen many times. V usage is TRBV5-1 and J usage is TRBJ2-7; TRBD1 might be the D (5 bases). The V gene's germline CDR1 is SGHRS and CDR2 YFSETQ. This CDR3 region has 14 residues. Between the trimmed V and J ends, which lost 0 bases and 7 bases, there was a span of 14 bases. CDR3 residues: CASSLGQTAGEQYF. The CDR3 DNA reads TGCGCCAGCAGCTTGGGACAGACAGCAGGAGAGCAGTACTTC.

This clone has at least ten counts. The genes are TRBV5-4 and TRBJ2-1, with 7 bases fitting TRBD2. Germline trimming cut 4 bases from V and 4 bases from J; bases unmatched to any gene: 5. This CDR3 is 14 amino acids long. The germline CDR1 and CDR2 sequences are SGHNT and YYREEE (reference sequence). CDR3 sequence: CASSPPGGYNEQFF. Here the CDR3 DNA reads TGTGCCAGCAGCCCTCCGGGGGGATACAATGAGCAGTTCTTC.

There are many counts of this clone. J is TRBJ1-1 and V is TRBV19; possible D gene TRBD1, 5 bases. Germline-derived CDR1 and CDR2 are LNHDA and SQIVND (reference sequence). This CDR3 comprises 15 residues. Trimming took off 1 base at V and 0 bases at J, with 9 bases between the two ends. The CDR3 DNA reads TGTGCCAGTAGTATAGGGGGGGTTCTGAACACTGAAGCTTTCTTT. Its translation: CASSIGGVLNTEAFF.

This clone has ten or more counts. The CDR3 nucleotides read TGTGCCAGCACCCCGGGCGGGGGTCTCGGCAGCTACACCTTC. Translating it yields CASTPGGGLGSYTF. The V and J genes are TRBV5-8 and TRBJ1-2, with D perhaps TRBD1 (5 bases). The V end lost 6 bases, the J end lost 9 bases, and 21 bases lay between the germline ends. The CDR3 runs 14 residues. Germline V gene data show CDR1 as SGHTS and CDR2 as YDEGEE.

Comments on this clone: This may stem from a read error, because a much larger clone lies one nucleotide away. V gene TRBV27 combines with J gene TRBJ2-1; TRBD1 might be the D (6 bases). CDR3 size: 15 residues. From germline, CDR1 is MNHEY and CDR2 SMNVEV (reference sequence). DNA for the CDR3: TGTGCCAGCACCTACAGGGTGTCGGGTTACAGTGAGCAGTTCTTC. This codes for CASTYRVSGYSEQFF.

This clone showed up many times. Other DNA variants within this sample encode the same CDR3. The chain recombines TRBV19 with TRBJ2-6; D may correspond to TRBD1 or TRBD2 (5 bases each). Trimming removed 4 bases at V and 2 bases at J, with 6 bases between. From germline, CDR1 is LNHDA and CDR2 SQIVND (reference sequence). The CDR3 covers 14 residues. DNA for the CDR3: TGTGCCAGTAGTAGAGGGGCTGGGGCCAACGTCCTGACTTTC. Protein sequence: CASSRGAGANVLTF.

This clone was counted many times. The chain links TRBV19 to TRBJ1-1; D remains unclear. CDR1 and CDR2 (germline): LNHDA, SQIVND (reference sequence). The V and J ends lost 5 bases and 1 base respectively, with 8 bases between them. The CDR3 sequence is 13 residues long. CDR3 nucleotides: TGTGCCAGTAGTTTTTCGTCGAACACTGAAGCTTTCTTT. Its translation: CASSFSSNTEAFF.

This clone was found many times. This rearrangement joins TRBV7-2 to TRBJ2-1, with TRBD1 as a possible D gene (6 bases). The V gene lost 5 bases and the J gene lost 3 bases, with 17 bases spanning the gap. Germline CDR1 SGHTA, CDR2 FQGNSA. The CDR3 runs to 16 residues. CDR3 sequence: CASSLRDRRSYNEQFF. Written as DNA, the CDR3 is TGTGCCAGCAGCCTCCGTGACAGGAGGAGCTACAATGAGCAGTTCTTC.

In its sample, this clone was seen many times. The chain carries TRBV4-3 and TRBJ2-6, with a possible D match to TRBD1 (6 bases). V gave up 3 bases and J gave up 4 bases, with 13 bases separating them. Germline values: CDR1 LGHNA, CDR2 YSLEER. This CDR3 has 16 residues. CDR3 sequence (DNA): TGCGCCAGCAGCCAGGCCACAGGGTCCGGGGCCAACGTCCTGACTTTC. This gives the protein CASSQATGSGANVLTF.

Note on this clone: A much larger clone is a single base away; this may be a read error. Other nucleotide sequences in the sample specify the same CDR3. The V gene is TRBV2, the J gene TRBJ2-4; 8 bases match TRBD1. Germline assignment: CDR1 SNHLY and CDR2 FYNNEI. The CDR3 is 16 residues long. The CDR3 region has the DNA TGTGCAAGCACCCTAGACAGGGGTCTAGCCAAAAACATTCAGTACTTC. This gives the protein CASTLDRGLAKNIQYF. Drawing the rest from reference TRBV2 and TRBJ2-4, the complete variable domain is EPEVTQTPSHQVTQMGQEVILRCVPISNHLYFYWYRQILGQKVEFLVSFYNNEISEKSEIFDDQFSVERPDGSNFTLKIRSTKLEDSAMYFCASTLDRGLAKNIQYFGAGTRLSVL.

This clone was counted ten times or more. The chain couples TRBV2 to TRBJ1-4; D is ambiguous. Deletions cut 6 bases from V and 4 bases from J, with 12 bases between. Per germline, CDR1 SNHLY and CDR2 FYNNEI. The CDR3 extends over 14 amino acids. CDR3 region: CASRTRLDNEKLFF. CDR3 bases: TGTGCCAGCAGAACCCGGCTGGATAATGAAAAACTGTTTTTT.

This clone was seen at least ten times. At the DNA level, this CDR3 is encoded by other sequences in the same sample as well. The genes are TRBV7-6 and TRBJ2-5; no clear D gene. V lost 1 base and J lost 0, with 6 bases in between. Per germline, CDR1 SGHVS and CDR2 FNYEAQ. This CDR3 contains 14 residues. The CDR3 loop reads CASSLGTHQETQYF. In DNA form, the CDR3 reads TGTGCCAGCAGCTTAGGGACCCACCAAGAGACCCAGTACTTC. Using reference TRBV7-6 and TRBJ2-5 for the parts outside the CDR3, the full variable domain is GAGVSQSPRYKVTKRGQDVALRCDPISGHVSLYWYRQALGQGPEFLTYFNYEAQQDKSGLPNDRFSAERPEGSISTLTIQRTEQRDSAMYRCASSLGTHQETQYFGPGTRLLVL.

This clone has a count of ten or more. The rearrangement uses TRBV4-3 and TRBJ2-6; possible D gene TRBD1, 5 bases. Germline CDR1 and CDR2: LGHNA and YSLEER. V lost 1 base and J 2 bases, leaving 12 bases between the germline ends. The CDR3 totals 17 residues. For the CDR3, the DNA is TGCGCCAGCAGCCAAGGAAATCTCAGGGCTGGGGCCAACGTCCTGACTTTC. This codes for CASSQGNLRAGANVLTF.

For this clone: Given a much more abundant clone one base away, this may be a read error. Other DNA sequences of this sample code for an identical CDR3. The chain links TRBV28 to TRBJ1-1, with D unresolved. This CDR3 has 13 residues. Germline V CDR1 and CDR2: MDHEN, SYDVKM. The CDR3, as DNA: TGTGCCAGCAGAGATTACGGACGAGCTGAGGCTTTCTTT. It specifies CASRDYGRAEAFF.

There are a few counts of this clone. The rearrangement links TRBV28 to TRBJ2-7; 12 positions agree with TRBD2. CDR1 and CDR2 (germline): MDHEN, SYDVKM. V was clipped by 1 base and J by 2 bases; unmatched bases: 6. The CDR3 loop spans 17 amino acids. DNA for the CDR3: TGTGCCAGCAGTTTATCGACTAGCGGGAGTTGGACCTACGAGCAGTACTTC. Protein sequence: CASSLSTSGSWTYEQYF.

The table lists this clone with many counts. The CDR3, as DNA: TGTGCCAGCAGCGATGGGACTAGCGGAGTCACAGATACGCAGTATTTT. This codes for CASSDGTSGVTDTQYF. V is TRBV7-3 and J is TRBJ2-3; 11 bases are a match to TRBD2. Germline assignment: CDR1 SGHTA and CDR2 FQGTGA. Germline trimming cut 5 bases from V and 2 bases from J; bases unmatched to any gene: 6. The CDR3 consists of 16 residues.

This clone was seen repeatedly, ten times or more. The chain carries TRBV3-1 and TRBJ1-5; D not resolved. The germline V gene has CDR1 LGHDT and CDR2 YNNKEL (reference sequence). The CDR3 is 15 amino acids. V was cut by 1 base and J by 0 bases, with 7 bases left in between. As DNA, the CDR3 is TGTGCCAGCAGCCAAGGCCCTAATAGCAATCAGCCCCAGCATTTT. Amino acids: CASSQGPNSNQPQHF.

This clone was seen ten or more times. The J gene is TRBJ2-7, the V gene TRBV4-3, with 7 bases aligning to TRBD1. CDR3 size: 15 residues. Germline V gives CDR1 LGHNA, CDR2 YSLEER. V lost 2 bases to trimming and J lost 2 bases; unmatched junction nucleotides: 6. CDR3 nucleotide sequence: TGCGCCAGCAGCCAATTTACAGGGGTTACCTACGAGCAGTACTTC. Protein product: CASSQFTGVTYEQYF.

This clone was found many times. The V gene is TRBV28, the J gene TRBJ1-1; no reliable D call. This CDR3 region has 13 residues. The germline V gene has CDR1 MDHEN and CDR2 SYDVKM. Trimming took 10 bases from V and 4 from J, leaving 16 bases between them. CDR3: CAIHSVDFTEAFF. CDR3 nucleotides: TGTGCCATCCATTCGGTGGATTTCACTGAAGCTTTCTTT.

This clone was recorded at least ten times. The chain employs TRBV20-1 and TRBJ1-1; possibly TRBD1 for D (5 bases). Trimming removed 3 bases from V and 7 bases from J, with 18 bases in between. In germline, CDR1 is DFQATT, CDR2 SNEGSKA (reference sequence). The CDR3 spans 14 residues. This CDR3 is CSAREVQGIYEAFF. The DNA for the CDR3 is TGCAGTGCTAGGGAGGTTCAGGGAATTTATGAAGCTTTCTTT.

In its sample, this clone was seen many times. The chain joins TRBV30 to TRBJ2-7; D ambiguous. Trimming removed 1 base from V and 3 bases from J, with 13 bases in between. This CDR3 is built from 14 residues. The germline CDR1 and CDR2 sequences are GTSNPN and SVGIG (reference sequence). CDR3 DNA: TGTGCCTGGAGTGACAGACGATTCGGCTACGAGCAGTACTTC. Translated: CAWSDRRFGYEQYF.

In its sample, this clone was seen many times. This chain uses TRBV20-1 with TRBJ1-2; TRBD1 matches 7 bases. The trim removed 5 bases at V and 4 bases at J, leaving 13 bases unmatched. The germline V gene has CDR1 DFQATT and CDR2 SNEGSKA (reference sequence). The CDR3 extends over 15 amino acids. The CDR3 DNA follows: TGCAGTGCTGGGAGGGAAGGGGGCCGGGGCTATGGCTACACCTTC. Translating it yields CSAGREGGRGYGYTF.

This clone appeared many times. Germline and junction disagree at one end, which may indicate a read error. The chain is built from TRBV18 and TRBJ1-1; D unresolved. Germline V gives CDR1 KGHSH, CDR2 LQKENI. The CDR3 runs to 14 residues. CDR3 protein: CASSLLEMNAEAFF. In DNA form, the CDR3 reads TGTGCCAGCTCTTTGCTAGAAATGAACGCTGAAGCTTTCTTT. Complete variable domain (other parts from reference TRBV18 and TRBJ1-1): NAGVMQNPRHLVRRRGQEARLRCSPMKGHSHVYWYRQLPEEGLKFMVYLQKENIIDESGMPKERFSAEFPKEGPSILRIQQVVRGDSAAYFCASSLLEMNAEAFFGQGTRLTVV.

Concerning this clone: A read error may account for a junction end that differs from germline. V and J are TRBV9 and TRBJ2-7; 7 nucleotides align to TRBD1. The CDR3 spans 17 residues. The germline gives CDR1 SGDLS, CDR2 YYNGEE. DNA of the CDR3: TGCGCCAGCAGCGTAGCCCCCGAACCGGGACAGACCTACGAGCAGTACTTC. Residues: CASSVAPEPGQTYEQYF.

This clone occurred many times. As DNA, the CDR3 is TGTGCCAGCAGTCTCCCGCGGGGGTATGAAGATACGCAGTATTTT. Amino acid sequence: CASSLPRGYEDTQYF. This sequence joins TRBV6-2 or TRBV6-3 and TRBJ2-3; TRBD2 agrees at 7 bases. Losses at the gene ends were 5 bases for V and 5 bases for J; bases not matched to a gene: 10. Germline CDR1 is MNHEY and CDR2 is SVGEGT. The CDR3 sequence is 15 residues long.

This clone was detected many times. J is TRBJ2-1 and V is TRBV11-2; 9 bases match TRBD1. The V segment lost 5 bases and the J segment 6 bases; nucleotides outside the gene matches: 5. In germline, CDR1 is SGHAT, CDR2 FQNNGV. This CDR3 comprises 14 residues. The CDR3 protein is CASSHTGQGNEQFF. CDR3 coding DNA: TGTGCCAGCAGCCACACGGGACAGGGCAATGAGCAGTTCTTC. The whole variable domain, remainder taken from reference TRBV11-2 and TRBJ2-1, is EAGVAQSPRYKIIEKRQSVAFWCNPISGHATLYWYQQILGQGPKLLIQFQNNGVVDDSQLPKDRFSAERLKGVDSTLKIQPAKLEDSAVYLCASSHTGQGNEQFFGPGTRLTVL.

This clone was seen only a few times. It may be a read error: a sequence one base away is much more abundant. This CDR3 is also generated by other DNA sequences in the sample. This chain joins TRBV18 and TRBJ2-2; D may be TRBD1 (7 bases). Germline V gene lookup returns CDR1 KGHSH and CDR2 LQKENI. The CDR3 loop spans 17 amino acids. CDR3 loop: CASSPVLSTGRTGELFF. The CDR3 nucleotides are TGTGCCAGCTCACCAGTACTCTCGACAGGGAGGACCGGTGAGCTGTTTTTT.

Many counts were recorded for this clone. The V and J genes are TRBV7-9 and TRBJ1-4, with TRBD1 matching 12 bases. The germline CDR1 and CDR2 sequences are SEHNR and FQNEAQ (reference sequence). V lost 5 bases, J lost 12 bases, and 7 bases stayed unmatched. This CDR3 comprises 14 residues. CDR3 in amino acids: CASSEGTGGSQLFF. CDR3 bases: TGTGCCAGCAGCGAGGGGACAGGGGGCTCCCAACTGTTTTTT. Full variable domain (rest looked up from reference TRBV7-9 and TRBJ1-4): DTGVSQNPRHKITKRGQNVTFRCDPISEHNRLYWYRQTLGQGPEFLTYFQNEAQLEKSRLLSDRFSAERPKGSFSTLEIQRTEQGDSAMYLCASSEGTGGSQLFFGSGTQLSVL.

This clone was recorded many times. Written as DNA, the CDR3 is TGTGCCAGCAGTCGGGACTCCCAAGAGACCCAGTACTTC. It is translated as CASSRDSQETQYF. The J gene is TRBJ2-5, the V gene TRBV2; tentatively, D is TRBD2 (6 bases). This CDR3 has 13 amino acids. Germline V gene data show CDR1 as SNHLY and CDR2 as FYNNEI. Trimming took 5 bases from V and 1 from J, leaving 8 bases between them.